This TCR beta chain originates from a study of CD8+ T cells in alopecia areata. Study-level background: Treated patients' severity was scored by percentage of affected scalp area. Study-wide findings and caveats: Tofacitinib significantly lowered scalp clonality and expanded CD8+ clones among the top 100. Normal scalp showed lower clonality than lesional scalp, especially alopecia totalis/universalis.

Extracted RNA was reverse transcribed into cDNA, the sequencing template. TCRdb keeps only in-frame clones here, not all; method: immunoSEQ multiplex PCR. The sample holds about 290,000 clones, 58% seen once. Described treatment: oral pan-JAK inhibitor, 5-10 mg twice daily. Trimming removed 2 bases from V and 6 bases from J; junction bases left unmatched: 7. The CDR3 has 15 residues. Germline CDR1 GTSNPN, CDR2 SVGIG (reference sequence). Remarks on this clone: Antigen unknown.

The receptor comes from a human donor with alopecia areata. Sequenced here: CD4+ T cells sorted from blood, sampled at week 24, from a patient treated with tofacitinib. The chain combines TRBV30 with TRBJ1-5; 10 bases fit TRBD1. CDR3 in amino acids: CAWSPGGTGAQPQHF. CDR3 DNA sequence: TGTGCCTGGAGTCCAGGGGGGACAGGGGCTCAGCCCCAGCATTTT. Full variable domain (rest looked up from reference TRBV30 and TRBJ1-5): SQTIHQWPATLVQPVGSPLSLECTVEGTSNPNLYWYRQAAGRGLQLLFYSVGIGQISSEVPQNLSASRPQDRQFILSSKKLLLSDSGFYLCAWSPGGTGAQPQHFGDGTRLSIL.